This TCR beta chain was identified during a study of blood T cell repertoires in COVID-19. Using immunoSEQ multiplex PCR, the repertoire was profiled, and TCRdb retains in-frame clones only, with some absent. The sample shows 150,000 to 200,000 clones, around 91% of them seen only once. Germline V CDR1 and CDR2: MDHEN, SYDVKM. The CDR3 totals 14 residues. Deletions cut 6 bases from V and 7 bases from J, with 16 bases between. The sequencing sample was made of PBMCs or T cells enriched from blood (not recorded which). J is TRBJ1-5 and V is TRBV28; D not certain. This receptor was identified in a young woman who had recovered from COVID-19. CDR3 amino acids: CASSPFGGSQPQHF. Written as DNA, the CDR3 is TGTGCCAGCAGCCCCTTCGGCGGTAGCCAGCCCCAGCATTTT.